This T cell receptor beta chain was sequenced for a study of long-term antiretroviral therapy in people with HIV. Running of the v3.0 immunoSEQ assay took place at survey level. The target of sequencing was 40,000-50,000 T-cell genomes per sample. Clones were read by immunoSEQ multiplex PCR, and TCRdb kept only the in-frame ones, dropping some. The data show 6,500 to 8,500 clones, with around 85% seen just once and about a quarter held by the top ten. The V segment lost 4 bases and the J segment 9 bases; nucleotides outside the gene matches: 9. The germline gives CDR1 GTSNPN, CDR2 SVGIG (reference sequence). This CDR3 spans 14 amino acids. Whole-study findings and limits: Information on adherence, resistance and therapy changes was unavailable.

Of note for this clone: Its antigen is currently unknown.

This chain connects TRBV30 to TRBJ1-6; TRBD1 agrees at 7 bases. Here the sequenced sample was unsorted PBMCs, taken 1.1 years after starting antiretroviral therapy. The receptor was isolated from a man in his forties or fifties with HIV. The chain's CDR3 is CAWKINRGGSPLHF. The CDR3 DNA reads as TGTGCCTGGAAAATTAACAGGGGTGGTTCACCCCTCCACTTT.